The TCR beta chain under discussion was sequenced for a study of read filtering for tumor transcriptome and immune sequencing. This clonotype was observed at least ten times. Its antigen is undetermined. Molecular barcoded adaptors covering alpha/delta and beta/gamma chains were used on about 0.4 ug RNA. TCRdb re-called the reads with MiXCR, one entry per CDR3 protein. The sample records 100,000 to 150,000 distinct CDR3 sequences, approximately 13% being singletons. CDR3 length: 14 amino acids. Trimming took 4 bases from V and 5 from J, leaving 16 bases between them. Germline V gene lookup returns CDR1 SGHRS and CDR2 YFSETQ. Findings and caveats of the study: Even smaller IR-seq throughput identified most shared clonotypes.

V usage is TRBV5-1 and J usage is TRBJ2-7, with TRBD2 as a possible D gene (6 bases). The sequenced sample was a population of CD138-negative cells sorted from bone marrow. This sequence was found in a donor aged 40 or older with multiple myeloma. CDR3 coding DNA: TGCGCCAGCAGCCTCGGGGCGGGGACGGACGAGCAGTACTTC. Encoded protein: CASSLGAGTDEQYF.